The rows below give T cell receptor beta chains drawn from one sample of a study of T cell changes during pregnancy in multiple sclerosis. The repertoire was sequenced with immunoSEQ multiplex PCR; TCRdb's copy has only in-frame clones and lacks some. This table has tens of thousands of clones, roughly nine tenths appearing once. Sequences were derived from peripheral blood, sampled in the third trimester of pregnancy. The receptors stem from a female donor with multiple sclerosis, enrolled in a pregnancy study. Both conserved end residues are part of each CDR3. Fields, in order: J gene, V gene, clone size, D gene, CDR3 protein, CDR3 DNA. The D gene is left open where the match is weak. The size entry is marked missing in some rows and otherwise reads once, few, many or a size class.

>TRBJ2-5|TRBV6-4|-|-
CASSDLSARETQYF
TGTGCCAGCAGTGACCTGAGCGCGAGGGAGACCCAGTACTTC
>TRBJ1-2|TRBV7-6|-|-
CASSLADGRSYGYTF
TGTGCCAGCAGCTTAGCGGATGGAAGGAGTTATGGCTACACCTTC
>TRBJ1-2|TRBV5-1|-|-
CASSLLGEARDGYTF
TGCGCCAGCAGCCTCTTAGGGGAGGCTCGGGACGGCTACACCTTC
>TRBJ2-5|TRBV15|once|-
CATSTTRRGAGETQYF
TGTGCCACCAGCACCACTCGGAGGGGCGCTGGAGAGACCCAGTACTTC
>TRBJ1-1|TRBV5-5|-|TRBD1
CASSIRDREMNTEAFF
TGTGCCAGCAGCATCCGGGACAGGGAGATGAACACTGAAGCTTTCTTT
>TRBJ2-3|TRBV30|-|-
CAWEASTDTQYF
TGTGCCTGGGAGGCATCGACAGATACGCAGTATTTT
>TRBJ2-1|TRBV7-6|-|TRBD2
CASSLNFKRGGTSRGEQFF
TGTGCCAGCAGCTTAAATTTTAAGCGGGGAGGGACTAGTCGAGGGGAGCAGTTCTTC
>TRBJ1-6|TRBV21-1|-|-
CASSKGEDSSYNSPLHF
TGTGCCAGCAGCAAAGGGGAGGATAGCTCCTATAATTCACCCCTCCACTTT
>TRBJ1-5|TRBV15|-|-
CATSRKGPGSYQPQHF
TGTGCCACCAGCAGAAAAGGCCCAGGGTCGTATCAGCCCCAGCATTTT
>TRBJ2-7|TRBV6-1|-|-
CASRHRDVRDEQYF
TGTGCCAGCAGGCACAGGGATGTGCGAGACGAGCAGTACTTC
>TRBJ2-7|TRBV5-1|-|-
CASTAGAPYEQYF
TGCGCCAGCACGGCAGGGGCCCCCTACGAGCAGTACTTC
>TRBJ2-3|TRBV7-8|once|TRBD2
CASSLQRGPSGSTDTQYF
TGTGCCAGCAGTCTCCAAAGGGGTCCTAGCGGAAGCACAGATACGCAGTATTTT
>TRBJ1-4|TRBV7-9|-|TRBD1
CASSSGQGATNEKLFF
TGTGCCAGCAGCTCGGGACAGGGGGCAACTAATGAAAAACTGTTTTTT
>TRBJ2-7|TRBV29-1|-|TRBD1
CSVVPGAGTGGYEQYF
TGCAGCGTTGTCCCCGGAGCCGGGACAGGGGGCTACGAGCAGTACTTC
>TRBJ2-2|TRBV11-2|-|-
CASNGAGTNTGELFF
TGTGCCAGCAACGGGGCGGGGACGAACACCGGGGAGCTGTTTTTT
>TRBJ2-7|TRBV5-1|-|TRBD1
CASSLSGGTREQYF
TGCGCCAGCAGCTTGTCAGGGGGAACCCGCGAGCAGTACTTC
>TRBJ1-4|TRBV14|-|-
CASSQVSYYATNEKLFF
TGTGCCAGCAGCCAAGTGTCTTACTACGCAACTAATGAAAAACTGTTTTTT
>TRBJ1-5|TRBV5-6|-|-
CASSNFDRSNQPQHF
TGTGCCAGCAGCAACTTTGACAGGAGTAATCAGCCCCAGCATTTT
>TRBJ2-1|TRBV7-8|-|TRBD1
CASSFWSDRPHYNEQFF
TGTGCCAGCAGCTTTTGGTCGGACAGGCCCCACTACAATGAGCAGTTCTTC
>TRBJ1-2|TRBV6-5|-|-
CASTSKRPGDGYTF
TGTGCCAGCACCTCAAAACGACCAGGGGATGGCTACACCTTC
>TRBJ2-7|TRBV6-5|-|TRBD2
CASSQERGSSYEQYF
TGTGCCAGCAGTCAGGAGCGGGGTTCCTCCTACGAGCAGTACTTC
>TRBJ1-6|TRBV27|-|TRBD1
CASSLDRGGNSPLHF
TGTGCCAGCAGTTTAGACAGGGGAGGTAATTCACCCCTCCACTTT
>TRBJ2-7|TRBV11-2|-|-
CASSVQGSYEQYF
TGTGCCAGCAGCGTTCAGGGGTCCTACGAGCAGTACTTC
>TRBJ1-3|TRBV2|-|-
CASTAGWAGAGNTIYF
TGTGCCAGCACCGCCGGCTGGGCCGGCGCTGGAAACACCATATATTTT
>TRBJ2-5|TRBV7-9|-|-
CASSLPTDARETQYF
TGTGCCAGCAGCTTACCGACAGACGCGCGGGAGACCCAGTACTTC
>TRBJ1-4|TRBV6-1|-|TRBD1
CASSEGMRGRLFF
TGTGCCAGCAGTGAAGGAATGAGGGGGCGACTGTTTTTT
>TRBJ2-3|TRBV7-3|-|-
CASSSRRADTQYF
TGTGCCAGCAGCTCCCGTCGTGCAGATACGCAGTATTTT
>TRBJ2-7|TRBV27|-|-
CASSFTYRDEQYF
TGTGCCAGCAGTTTTACATACAGGGACGAGCAGTACTTC
>TRBJ2-2|TRBV7-9|-|-
CANDLASGELFF
TGTGCCAACGATCTAGCGTCCGGGGAGCTGTTTTTT
>TRBJ2-3|TRBV4-2|-|TRBD2
CASSQGWGGVSTDTQYF
TGTGCCAGCAGCCAAGGCTGGGGGGGGGTTAGCACAGATACGCAGTATTTT
>TRBJ2-5|TRBV5-4|-|TRBD2
CASSLAGTRGETQYF
TGTGCCAGCAGCTTGGCCGGGACTAGAGGAGAGACCCAGTACTTC
>TRBJ1-5|TRBV2|-|-
CASTLDGGAQPQHF
TGTGCCAGCACTCTGGACGGGGGGGCTCAGCCCCAGCATTTT
>TRBJ1-2|TRBV6-5|-|-
CASSHDSPSYGYTF
TGTGCCAGCAGTCACGACAGCCCTTCCTATGGCTACACCTTC
>TRBJ2-1|TRBV28|-|-
CASRVEYEQFF
TGTGCCAGCCGGGTCGAATATGAGCAGTTCTTC
>TRBJ2-3|TRBV5-5|-|TRBD1
CASSPTGTDTQYF
TGTGCCAGCAGCCCGACAGGGACAGATACGCAGTATTTT
>TRBJ1-4|TRBV5-1|-|TRBD1
CASSLTGGDEKLFF
TGCGCCAGCAGCCTCACAGGGGGCGATGAAAAACTGTTTTTT
>TRBJ1-4|TRBV29-1|-|-
CSVVFVEVDEKLFF
TGCAGCGTTGTATTCGTTGAGGTCGATGAAAAACTGTTTTTT
>TRBJ2-7|TRBV5-1|once|-
CASSPGTEGYEQYF
TGCGCCAGCAGCCCCGGGACGGAGGGATACGAGCAGTACTTC
>TRBJ1-2|TRBV4-3|-|TRBD1
CASSQDRVTGQGRMDGYTF
TGCGCCAGCAGCCAAGATAGGGTCACCGGACAGGGGCGAATGGATGGCTACACCTTC
>TRBJ2-7|TRBV6-1|-|-
CASTLNYEQYF
TGTGCCAGCACCTTAAACTACGAGCAGTACTTC
>TRBJ2-2|TRBV2|-|TRBD2
CASSEAVLAGDLRSGELFF
TGTGCCAGCAGTGAAGCCGTGCTAGCGGGAGATCTCCGGAGCGGGGAGCTGTTTTTT
>TRBJ2-1|TRBV6-5|-|TRBD2
CASSYIAGGNNEQFF
TGTGCCAGCAGTTACATAGCGGGAGGCAACAATGAGCAGTTCTTC
>TRBJ2-7|TRBV30|-|TRBD2
CAWSVLAGVIYEQYF
TGTGCCTGGAGTGTGTTAGCGGGTGTTATCTACGAGCAGTACTTC
>TRBJ2-1|TRBV7-3|-|TRBD2
CASSLAPSGGNEQFF
TGTGCCAGCAGCTTAGCGCCTAGCGGGGGGAATGAGCAGTTCTTC
>TRBJ2-7|TRBV4-1|-|TRBD1
CASSQGTGGTYEQYF
TGCGCCAGCAGCCAAGGGACAGGGGGCACCTACGAGCAGTACTTC
>TRBJ1-5|TRBV14|-|-
CASSQDGGGPQHF
TGTGCCAGCAGCCAAGACGGTGGAGGGCCCCAGCATTTT
>TRBJ2-2|TRBV19|-|-
CASSDPRGLTNTGELFF
TGTGCCAGTAGTGATCCACGCGGACTTACGAACACCGGGGAGCTGTTTTTT
>TRBJ2-2|TRBV25-1|-|TRBD2
CASSAPGGNTGELFF
TGTGCCAGCAGTGCCCCGGGGGGGAACACCGGGGAGCTGTTTTTT
>TRBJ1-4|TRBV7-9|once|TRBD1
CASSLTGTGGEKLFF
TGTGCCAGCAGCTTAACCGGGACAGGGGGCGAAAAACTGTTTTTT